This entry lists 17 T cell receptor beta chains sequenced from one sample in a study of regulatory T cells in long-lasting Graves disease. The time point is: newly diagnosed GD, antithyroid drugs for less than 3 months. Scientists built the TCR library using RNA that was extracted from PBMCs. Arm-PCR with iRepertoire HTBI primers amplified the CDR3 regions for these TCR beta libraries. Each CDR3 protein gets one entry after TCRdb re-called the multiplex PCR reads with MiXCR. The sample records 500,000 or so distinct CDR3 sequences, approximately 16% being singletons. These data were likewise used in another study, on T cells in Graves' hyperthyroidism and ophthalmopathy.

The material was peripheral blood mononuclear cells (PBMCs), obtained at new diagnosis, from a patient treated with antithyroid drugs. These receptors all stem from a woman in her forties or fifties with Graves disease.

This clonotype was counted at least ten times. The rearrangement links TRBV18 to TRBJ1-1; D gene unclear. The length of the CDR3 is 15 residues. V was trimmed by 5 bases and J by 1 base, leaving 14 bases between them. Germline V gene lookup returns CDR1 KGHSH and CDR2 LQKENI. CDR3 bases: TGTGCCAGCTCAAACACCCTTTCTGGGAACACTGAAGCTTTCTTT. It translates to CASSNTLSGNTEAFF.

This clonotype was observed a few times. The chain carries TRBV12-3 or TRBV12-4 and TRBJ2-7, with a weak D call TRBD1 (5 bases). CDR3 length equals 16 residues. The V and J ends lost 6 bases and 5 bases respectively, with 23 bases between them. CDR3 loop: CASSLSHQGSSNEQYF. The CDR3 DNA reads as TGTGCCAGCAGCCTCTCCCACCAGGGCTCCTCGAACGAGCAGTACTTC.

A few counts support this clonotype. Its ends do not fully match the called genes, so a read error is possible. CDR3 DNA: TGTACCAGCAGCCAAGGCGTGAACTATGGCTACACCTTC. Translated, it gives CTSSQGVNYGYTF. The chain recombines TRBV3-1 with TRBJ1-2; D gene uncertain. The CDR3 has 13 residues. Germline CDR1 is LGHDT and CDR2 is YNNKEL (reference sequence). The full variable domain, completed using reference TRBV3-1 and TRBJ1-2, is DTAVSQTPKYLVTQMGNDKSIKCEQNLGHDTMYWYKQDSKKFLKIMFSYNNKELIINETVPNRFSPKSPDKAHLNLHINSLELGDSAVYFCTSSQGVNYGYTFGSGTRLTVV.

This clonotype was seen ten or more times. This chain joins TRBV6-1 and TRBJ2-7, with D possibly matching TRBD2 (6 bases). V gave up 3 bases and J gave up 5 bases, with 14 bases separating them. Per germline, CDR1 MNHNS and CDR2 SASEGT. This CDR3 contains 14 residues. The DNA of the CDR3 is TGTGCCAGCAGTGACCGGGGGTTGAGGGACGAGCAGTACTTC. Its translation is CASSDRGLRDEQYF.

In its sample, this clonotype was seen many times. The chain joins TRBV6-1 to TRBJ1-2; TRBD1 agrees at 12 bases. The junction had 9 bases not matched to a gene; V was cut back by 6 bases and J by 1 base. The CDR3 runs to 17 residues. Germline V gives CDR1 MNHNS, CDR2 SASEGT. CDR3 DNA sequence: TGTGCCAGCAGACTCGGGACAGGGGGCAGGAGTAACTATGGCTACACCTTC. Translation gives CASRLGTGGRSNYGYTF.

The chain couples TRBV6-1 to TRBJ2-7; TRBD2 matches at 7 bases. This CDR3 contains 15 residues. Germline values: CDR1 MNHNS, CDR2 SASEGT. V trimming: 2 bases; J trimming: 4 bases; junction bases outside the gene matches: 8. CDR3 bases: TGTGCCAGCAGTGAAAGTGTGGCTAGCGGATACGAGCAGTACTTC. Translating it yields CASSESVASGYEQYF.

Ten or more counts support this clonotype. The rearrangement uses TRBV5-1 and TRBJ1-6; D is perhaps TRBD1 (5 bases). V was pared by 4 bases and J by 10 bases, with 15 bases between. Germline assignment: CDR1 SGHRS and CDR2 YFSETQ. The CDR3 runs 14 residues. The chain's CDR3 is CASSRGQGSSPLHF. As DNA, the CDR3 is TGCGCCAGCAGCCGAGGGCAGGGTAGCTCACCCCTCCACTTT.

CDR3 in amino acids: CASSMPGLAGGRTGELFF. CDR3 DNA sequence: TGTGCCAGTAGTATGCCGGGACTAGCGGGGGGACGGACCGGGGAGCTGTTTTTT. The V call is TRBV19, the J call TRBJ2-2, with 15 positions matching TRBD2. Germline-derived CDR1 and CDR2 are LNHDA and SQIVND (reference sequence). V was clipped by 3 bases and J by 5 bases; unmatched bases: 7. This CDR3 region has 18 residues.

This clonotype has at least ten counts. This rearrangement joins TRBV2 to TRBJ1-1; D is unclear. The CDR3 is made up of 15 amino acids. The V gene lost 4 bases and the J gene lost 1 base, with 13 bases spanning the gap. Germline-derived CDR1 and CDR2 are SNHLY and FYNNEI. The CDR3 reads CASSAPPEGNTEAFF. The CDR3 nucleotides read TGTGCCAGCAGTGCCCCCCCGGAGGGGAACACTGAAGCTTTCTTT. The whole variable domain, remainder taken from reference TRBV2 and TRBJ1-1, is EPEVTQTPSHQVTQMGQEVILRCVPISNHLYFYWYRQILGQKVEFLVSFYNNEISEKSEIFDDQFSVERPDGSNFTLKIRSTKLEDSAMYFCASSAPPEGNTEAFFGQGTRLTVV.

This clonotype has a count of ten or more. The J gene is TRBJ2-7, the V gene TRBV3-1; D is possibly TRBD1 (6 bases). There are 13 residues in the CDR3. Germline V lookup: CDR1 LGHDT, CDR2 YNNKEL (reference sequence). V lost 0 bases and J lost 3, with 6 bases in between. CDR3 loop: CASSQEQGYEQYF. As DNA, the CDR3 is TGTGCCAGCAGCCAAGAACAGGGCTACGAGCAGTACTTC.

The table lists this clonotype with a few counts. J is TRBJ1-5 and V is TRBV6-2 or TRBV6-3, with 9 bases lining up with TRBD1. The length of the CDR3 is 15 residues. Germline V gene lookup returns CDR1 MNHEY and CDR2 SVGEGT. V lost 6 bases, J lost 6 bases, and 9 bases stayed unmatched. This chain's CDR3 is CASSEGQGSVQPQHF. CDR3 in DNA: TGTGCCAGCAGCGAGGGACAGGGTAGTGTTCAGCCCCAGCATTTT.

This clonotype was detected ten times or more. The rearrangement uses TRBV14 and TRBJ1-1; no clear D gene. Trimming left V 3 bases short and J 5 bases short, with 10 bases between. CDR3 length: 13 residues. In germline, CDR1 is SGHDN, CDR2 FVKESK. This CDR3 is CASSHLGKTEAFF. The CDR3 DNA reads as TGTGCCAGCAGCCACCTGGGGAAGACTGAAGCTTTCTTT.

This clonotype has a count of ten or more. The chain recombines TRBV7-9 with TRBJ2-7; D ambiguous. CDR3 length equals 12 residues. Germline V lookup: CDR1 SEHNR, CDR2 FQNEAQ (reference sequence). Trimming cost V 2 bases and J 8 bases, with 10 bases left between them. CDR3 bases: TGTGCCAGCAGCTTACAGGCCCCTCAGCAGTACTTC. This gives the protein CASSLQAPQQYF.

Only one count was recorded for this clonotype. This CDR3 reads CASSVEGTSGETQYF. The CDR3, as DNA: TGTGCCAGCAGCGTAGAAGGGACTAGCGGGGAGACCCAGTACTTC. This sequence joins TRBV9 and TRBJ2-5; 12 nucleotides align to TRBD2. Germline V lookup: CDR1 SGDLS, CDR2 YYNGEE. The CDR3 spans 15 residues. V dropped 0 bases and J dropped 5; count of bases not matched to a gene: 2.

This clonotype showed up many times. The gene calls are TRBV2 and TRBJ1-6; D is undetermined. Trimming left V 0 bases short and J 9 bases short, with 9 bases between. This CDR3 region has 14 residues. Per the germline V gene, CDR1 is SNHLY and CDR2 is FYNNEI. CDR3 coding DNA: TGTGCCAGCAGTGAAGCTCCCCTTGCTTCACCCCTCCACTTT. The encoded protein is CASSEAPLASPLHF.

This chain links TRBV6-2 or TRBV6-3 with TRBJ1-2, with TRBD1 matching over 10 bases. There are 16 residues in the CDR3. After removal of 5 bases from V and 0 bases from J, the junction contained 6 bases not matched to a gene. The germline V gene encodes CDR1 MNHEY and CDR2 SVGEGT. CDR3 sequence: CASSVGDRGPNYGYTF. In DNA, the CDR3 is TGTGCCAGCAGTGTAGGAGACAGGGGGCCTAACTATGGCTACACCTTC.

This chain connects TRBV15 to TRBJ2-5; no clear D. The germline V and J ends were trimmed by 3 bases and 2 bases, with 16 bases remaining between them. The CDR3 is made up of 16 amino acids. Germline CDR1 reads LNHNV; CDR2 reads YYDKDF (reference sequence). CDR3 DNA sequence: TGTGCCACCAGCAGGGCACCTAACCCCCCACAAGAGACCCAGTACTTC. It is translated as CATSRAPNPPQETQYF.